The next 21 T cell receptor beta chains were all read from a single sample in a study of technical replicates of blood from a few donors. Profiling relied on immunoSEQ multiplex PCR, and the TCRdb table lists in-frame clones only, not all of them. The repertoire holds around 92,000 clones, 95% seen once, with around 0.21% in the top ten. The sequencing input was T cells isolated from PBMCs. These receptor sequences come from a human donor in good health.

CDR3 sequence (DNA): TGTGCCAGTACAATTCGAGCGAGTAGCACAGATACGCAGTATTTT. It is translated as CASTIRASSTDTQYF. V is TRBV19 and J is TRBJ2-3; the D is unclear. Germline CDR1 and CDR2: LNHDA and SQIVND (reference sequence). Trimming stripped 7 bases from V and 0 bases from J, with 14 bases between. The CDR3 is made up of 15 amino acids.

This rearrangement joins TRBV23-1 to TRBJ2-3; the D gene is possibly TRBD1 (5 bases). TRBV23-1 is an ORF; its function is uncertain. This CDR3 region has 14 residues. Trimming stripped 4 bases from V and 0 bases from J, with 8 bases between. The CDR3 loop is CASSRQPSTDTQYF. CDR3 nucleotides: TGCGCCAGCAGTCGACAGCCTAGCACAGATACGCAGTATTTT.

The gene calls are TRBV18 and TRBJ1-1; D remains unclear. This CDR3 has 14 residues. V was pared by 3 bases and J by 6 bases, with 14 bases between. Germline V gives CDR1 KGHSH, CDR2 LQKENI. The CDR3: CASSPVQARSEAFF. The CDR3, as DNA: TGTGCCAGCTCACCCGTCCAGGCCCGATCTGAAGCTTTCTTT.

V usage is TRBV5-1 and J usage is TRBJ2-5; possibly TRBD2 for D (6 bases). Germline CDR1 and CDR2: SGHRS and YFSETQ. Trimming pared 0 bases from V and 5 bases from J, leaving 8 bases between. This CDR3 is 13 amino acids long. The CDR3 loop reads CASSLASAETQYF. Here the CDR3 DNA reads TGCGCCAGCAGCTTGGCTAGCGCGGAGACCCAGTACTTC.

The V gene is TRBV23-1, the J gene TRBJ1-4; TRBD1 matches 8 bases. TRBV23-1 qualifies as an ORF whose function is uncertain. The CDR3 has 15 amino acids. V lost 7 bases to trimming and J lost 9 bases; unmatched junction nucleotides: 13. CDR3 sequence: CASTYLDREGKKLFF. CDR3 DNA sequence: TGCGCCAGCACTTACTTGGACAGGGAAGGGAAAAAACTGTTTTTT.

The J gene is TRBJ2-7, the V gene TRBV11-2, with a weak D call TRBD2 (7 bases). The germline gives CDR1 SGHAT, CDR2 FQNNGV. Trimming took 0 bases from V and 3 from J, leaving 15 bases between them. The CDR3 spans 16 residues. The CDR3 sequence: CASSLEQGGGSYEQYF. The DNA for the CDR3 is TGTGCCAGCAGCTTAGAGCAGGGCGGGGGCAGCTACGAGCAGTACTTC.

The V call is TRBV5-4, the J call TRBJ2-7; weak D call: TRBD2 (6 bases). CDR3 length equals 15 residues. Germline CDR1 and CDR2: SGHNT and YYREEE (reference sequence). V was trimmed by 1 base and J by 4 bases, leaving 15 bases between them. The CDR3 DNA is TGTGCCAGCAGCTTGTCTTCTAGCGTCGGTTACGAGCAGTACTTC. Its protein is CASSLSSSVGYEQYF. Full variable domain (outside the CDR3, taken from reference TRBV5-4 and TRBJ2-7): ETGVTQSPTHLIKTRGQQVTLRCSSQSGHNTVSWYQQALGQGPQFIFQYYREEENGRGNFPPRFSGLQFPNYSSELNVNALELDDSALYLCASSLSSSVGYEQYFGPGTRLTVT.

V is TRBV27 and J is TRBJ2-3, with 7 bases that match TRBD2. The CDR3 is 17 residues long. Germline loops: CDR1 MNHEY, CDR2 SMNVEV (reference sequence). After removal of 5 bases from V and 0 bases from J, the junction contained 11 bases not matched to a gene. As DNA, the CDR3 is TGTGCCAGCAGTCCCCGGGCTAGCGGATTCAGCACAGATACGCAGTATTTT. It is translated as CASSPRASGFSTDTQYF.

The chain has TRBV7-9 and TRBJ2-5; 8 bases map to TRBD1. This CDR3 region has 15 residues. V shed 5 bases and J 5 bases; nucleotides not matched to a gene: 10. Looked up from germline, CDR1 is SEHNR and CDR2 is FQNEAQ (reference sequence). CDR3 sequence (DNA): TGTGCCAGCAGCCAAATTCAGGGGGCAATCGAGACCCAGTACTTC. The encoded protein is CASSQIQGAIETQYF.

The rearrangement uses TRBV9 and TRBJ2-1, with 9 nucleotides matching TRBD1. J gave up 9 bases and V 3 bases, and 13 bases lay outside the gene matches. The CDR3 length is 16 residues. Germline lookup yields CDR1 SGDLS and CDR2 YYNGEE. CDR3 loop: CASSETGGQLALEQFF. CDR3 DNA: TGTGCCAGCAGCGAGACAGGGGGACAATTAGCTCTTGAGCAGTTCTTC.

This rearrangement joins TRBV7-9 to TRBJ2-3; D is undetermined. The CDR3 consists of 12 residues. V was trimmed by 3 bases and J by 6 bases, leaving 7 bases between them. Germline V CDR1 and CDR2: SEHNR, FQNEAQ (reference sequence). The CDR3 spells CASSFVEDTQYF. The CDR3 DNA follows: TGTGCCAGCAGCTTTGTTGAGGATACGCAGTATTTT. Using reference TRBV7-9 and TRBJ2-3 for the parts outside the CDR3, the full variable domain is DTGVSQNPRHKITKRGQNVTFRCDPISEHNRLYWYRQTLGQGPEFLTYFQNEAQLEKSRLLSDRFSAERPKGSFSTLEIQRTEQGDSAMYLCASSFVEDTQYFGPGTRLTVL.

This chain connects TRBV2 to TRBJ2-3, with TRBD1 matching 7 bases. Germline CDR1 reads SNHLY; CDR2 reads FYNNEI. The CDR3 sequence is 15 residues long. Trimming took 6 bases from V and 4 from J; bases not matched to a gene: 10. The DNA for the CDR3 is TGTGCCAGCAGCGCCGGGGCAGGGGGACCAGATACGCAGTATTTT. This encodes CASSAGAGGPDTQYF.

The J gene is TRBJ2-3, the V gene TRBV4-1; a weak D match, TRBD1 (5 bases). The CDR3 runs 13 residues. The germline V gene has CDR1 MGHRA and CDR2 YSYEKL. The ends were cut back, 3 bases at V and 2 bases at J, with 6 bases in the middle. CDR3 nucleotide sequence: TGCGCCAGCAGCCAGGGGCCCACAGATACGCAGTATTTT. It is translated as CASSQGPTDTQYF.

This chain joins TRBV5-8 and TRBJ1-4; D gene uncertain. The CDR3 is 16 amino acids. CDR1 is SGHTS, CDR2 YDEGEE, per germline. The germline V and J ends were trimmed by 0 bases and 0 bases, with 9 bases remaining between them. The CDR3 nucleotides are TGTGCCAGCAGCTTGGCCGTCTTTTCAACTAATGAAAAACTGTTTTTT. Translating gives CASSLAVFSTNEKLFF. Looking up the rest from reference TRBV5-8 and TRBJ1-4 gives the full variable domain: EAGVTQSPTHLIKTRGQQATLRCSPISGHTSVYWYQQALGLGLQFLLWYDEGEERNRGNFPPRFSGRQFPNYSSELNVNALELEDSALYLCASSLAVFSTNEKLFFGSGTQLSVL.

The chain joins TRBV12-5 to TRBJ2-7; 8 positions agree with TRBD1. Germline V lookup: CDR1 LGHNT, CDR2 FRNRAP. The CDR3 is 14 amino acids. The trim removed 5 bases at V and 1 base at J, leaving 4 bases unmatched. CDR3 sequence reads: CASGSGQGSYEQYF. CDR3 sequence (DNA): TGTGCTAGTGGTAGCGGACAGGGATCCTACGAGCAGTACTTC.

CDR3 residues: CASSSTGGGYTF. The CDR3 bases are TGTGCCAGCAGCTCGACAGGGGGTGGCTACACCTTC. The chain has TRBV7-9 and TRBJ1-2; 9 bases map to TRBD1. V shed 4 bases and J 7 bases; nucleotides not matched to a gene: 1. Germline CDR1 and CDR2: SEHNR and FQNEAQ (reference sequence). The CDR3 runs to 12 residues.

The chain carries TRBV25-1 and TRBJ2-5; D perhaps matches TRBD1 (5 bases). V was trimmed by 2 bases and J by 4 bases, leaving 8 bases between them. CDR1 MGHDK and CDR2 SYGVNS come from the germline V gene. The CDR3 runs to 13 residues. The CDR3 DNA is TGTGCCAGCAGTGAAGGGGCCCGAGAGACCCAGTACTTC. Its protein product is CASSEGARETQYF.

This rearrangement joins TRBV5-3 to TRBJ2-2; possible D gene TRBD2, 6 bases. TRBV5-3 counts as an open reading frame of uncertain function. V was pared by 2 bases and J by 5 bases, with 16 bases between. The CDR3 loop spans 16 amino acids. CDR3 bases: TGTGCCAGAAGCTTAGAAATCGAGGCGGGGACCGGGGAGCTGTTTTTT. This gives the protein CARSLEIEAGTGELFF.

The chain couples TRBV5-1 to TRBJ2-3; TRBD1 matches 7 bases. The J segment lost 3 bases and the V segment lost 3 bases, leaving 4 bases of the junction unmatched. Per the germline V gene, CDR1 is SGHRS and CDR2 is YFSETQ. The CDR3 contains 14 residues. This CDR3 is CASSSSDRTDTQYF. As DNA, the CDR3 is TGCGCCAGCAGCTCATCGGACAGGACAGATACGCAGTATTTT.

This sequence joins TRBV15 and TRBJ2-7; D is perhaps TRBD1 (5 bases). Between the trimmed V and J ends, which lost 1 base and 0 bases, there was a span of 13 bases. Germline assignment: CDR1 LNHNV and CDR2 YYDKDF (reference sequence). This CDR3 has 16 amino acids. This CDR3 is CATSRGPTGSSYEQYF. CDR3 DNA sequence: TGTGCCACCAGCAGAGGTCCAACAGGCAGCTCCTACGAGCAGTACTTC.

This chain joins TRBV5-1 and TRBJ2-7; D remains unclear. Germline V gene data show CDR1 as SGHRS and CDR2 as YFSETQ. CDR3 size: 14 residues. The germline V and J ends were trimmed by 0 bases and 0 bases, with 7 bases remaining between them. As DNA, the CDR3 is TGCGCCAGCAGCTTGGGCGAGGCCTCCTACGAGCAGTACTTC. Encoded protein: CASSLGEASYEQYF.